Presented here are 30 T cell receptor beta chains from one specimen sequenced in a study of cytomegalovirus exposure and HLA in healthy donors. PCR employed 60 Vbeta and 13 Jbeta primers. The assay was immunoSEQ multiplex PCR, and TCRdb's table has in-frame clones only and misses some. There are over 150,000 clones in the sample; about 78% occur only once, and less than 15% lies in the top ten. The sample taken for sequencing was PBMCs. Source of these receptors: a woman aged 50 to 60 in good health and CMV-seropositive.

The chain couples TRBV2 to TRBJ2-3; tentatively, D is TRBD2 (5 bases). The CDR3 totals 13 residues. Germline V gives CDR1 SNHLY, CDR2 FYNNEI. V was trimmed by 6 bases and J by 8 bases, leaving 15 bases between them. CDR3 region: CASSPLVAGTQYF. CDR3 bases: TGTGCCAGCAGCCCCTTGGTTGCGGGTACGCAGTATTTT.

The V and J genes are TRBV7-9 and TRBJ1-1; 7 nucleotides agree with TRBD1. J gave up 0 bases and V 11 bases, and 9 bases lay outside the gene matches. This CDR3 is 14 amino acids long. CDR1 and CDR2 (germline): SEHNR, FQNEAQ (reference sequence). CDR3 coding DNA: TGTGCCGGGGACAGAGGCGGGATGAACACTGAAGCTTTCTTT. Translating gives CAGDRGGMNTEAFF. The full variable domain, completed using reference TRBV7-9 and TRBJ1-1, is DTGVSQNPRHKITKRGQNVTFRCDPISEHNRLYWYRQTLGQGPEFLTYFQNEAQLEKSRLLSDRFSAERPKGSFSTLEIQRTEQGDSAMYLCAGDRGGMNTEAFFGQGTRLTVV.

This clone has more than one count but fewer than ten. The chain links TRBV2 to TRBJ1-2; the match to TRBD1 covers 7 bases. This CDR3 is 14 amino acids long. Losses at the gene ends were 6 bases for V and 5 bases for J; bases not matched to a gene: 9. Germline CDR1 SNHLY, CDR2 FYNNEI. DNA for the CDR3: TGTGCCAGCAGGGATCCGGGACAGAGTTATGGCTACACCTTC. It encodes CASRDPGQSYGYTF.

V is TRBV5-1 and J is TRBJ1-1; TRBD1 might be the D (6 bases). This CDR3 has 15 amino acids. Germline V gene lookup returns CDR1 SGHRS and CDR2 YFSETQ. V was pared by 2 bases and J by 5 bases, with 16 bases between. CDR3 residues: CASSFYRESRTEAFF. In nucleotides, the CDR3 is TGCGCCAGCAGCTTTTACAGGGAGTCGCGAACTGAAGCTTTCTTT.

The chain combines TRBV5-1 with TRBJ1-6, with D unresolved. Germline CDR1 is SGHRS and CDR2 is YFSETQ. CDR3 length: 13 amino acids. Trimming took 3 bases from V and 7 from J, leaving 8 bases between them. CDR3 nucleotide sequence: TGCGCCAGCAGCTCGGGGTTCAATTCACCCCTCCACTTT. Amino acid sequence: CASSSGFNSPLHF.

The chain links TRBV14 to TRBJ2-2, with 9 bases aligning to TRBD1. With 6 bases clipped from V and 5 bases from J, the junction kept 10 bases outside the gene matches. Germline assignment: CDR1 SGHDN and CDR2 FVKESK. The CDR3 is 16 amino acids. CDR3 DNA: TGTGCCAGCAGTCAACAGGGGGCGAGTATTACCGGGGAGCTGTTTTTT. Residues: CASSQQGASITGELFF.

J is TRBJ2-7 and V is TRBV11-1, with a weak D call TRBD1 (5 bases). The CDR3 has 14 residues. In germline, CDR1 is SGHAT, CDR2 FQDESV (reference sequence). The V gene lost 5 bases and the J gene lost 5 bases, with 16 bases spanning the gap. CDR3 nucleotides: TGTGCCAGCAGCCCTAGAAAACCCAGGGACGAGCAGTACTTC. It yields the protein CASSPRKPRDEQYF.

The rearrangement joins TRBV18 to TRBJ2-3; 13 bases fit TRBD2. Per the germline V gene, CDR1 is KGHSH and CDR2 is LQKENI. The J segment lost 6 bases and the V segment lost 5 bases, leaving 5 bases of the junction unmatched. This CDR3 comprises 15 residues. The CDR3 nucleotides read TGTGCCAGCTCAACTAGCGGGGGGGTACGTGATACGCAGTATTTT. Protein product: CASSTSGGVRDTQYF. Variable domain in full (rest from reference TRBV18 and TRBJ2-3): NAGVMQNPRHLVRRRGQEARLRCSPMKGHSHVYWYRQLPEEGLKFMVYLQKENIIDESGMPKERFSAEFPKEGPSILRIQQVVRGDSAAYFCASSTSGGVRDTQYFGPGTRLTVL.

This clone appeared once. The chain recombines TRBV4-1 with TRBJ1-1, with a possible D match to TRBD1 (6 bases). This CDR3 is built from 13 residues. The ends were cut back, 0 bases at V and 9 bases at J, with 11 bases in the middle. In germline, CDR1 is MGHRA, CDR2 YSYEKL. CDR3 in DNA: TGCGCCAGCAGCCAAGATGTTGGACAGCAAGCTTTCTTT. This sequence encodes CASSQDVGQQAFF.

This chain's CDR3 is CASSGFFRGGDGYTF. CDR3 sequence (DNA): TGTGCCAGCAGCGGATTTTTTCGAGGGGGCGATGGCTACACCTTC. The genes are TRBV5-8 and TRBJ1-2; 7 bases agree with TRBD1. The CDR3 runs to 15 residues. In germline, CDR1 is SGHTS, CDR2 YDEGEE. After removal of 4 bases from V and 6 bases from J, the junction contained 12 bases not matched to a gene.

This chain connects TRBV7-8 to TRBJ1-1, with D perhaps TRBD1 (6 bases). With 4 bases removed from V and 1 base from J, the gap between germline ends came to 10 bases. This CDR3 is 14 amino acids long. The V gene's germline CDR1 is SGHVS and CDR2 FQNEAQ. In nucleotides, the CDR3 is TGTGCCAGCAGCTACAGGGTTGGGAACACTGAAGCTTTCTTT. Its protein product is CASSYRVGNTEAFF.

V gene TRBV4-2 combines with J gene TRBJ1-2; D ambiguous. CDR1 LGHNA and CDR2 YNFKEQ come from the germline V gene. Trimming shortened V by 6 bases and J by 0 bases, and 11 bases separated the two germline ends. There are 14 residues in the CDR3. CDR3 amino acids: CASSLPGANYGYTF. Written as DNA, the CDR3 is TGTGCCAGCAGTCTGCCCGGAGCTAACTATGGCTACACCTTC.

CDR3 sequence: CASSLRQVGNQPQHF. In nucleotides, the CDR3 is TGTGCCAGCAGCCTCCGACAGGTGGGCAATCAGCCCCAGCATTTT. J is TRBJ1-5 and V is TRBV5-6, with D perhaps TRBD1 (6 bases). Germline V gene sequence: CDR1 SGHDT, CDR2 YYEEEE. This CDR3 has 15 amino acids. The V and J ends lost 4 bases and 2 bases respectively, with 13 bases between them.

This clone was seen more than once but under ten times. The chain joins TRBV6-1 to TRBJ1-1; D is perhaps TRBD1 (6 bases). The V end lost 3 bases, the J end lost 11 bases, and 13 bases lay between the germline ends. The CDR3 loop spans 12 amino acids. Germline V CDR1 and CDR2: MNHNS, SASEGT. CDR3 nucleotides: TGTGCCAGCAGTGAGGTGGACAGCGTGGCTTTCTTT. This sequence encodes CASSEVDSVAFF.

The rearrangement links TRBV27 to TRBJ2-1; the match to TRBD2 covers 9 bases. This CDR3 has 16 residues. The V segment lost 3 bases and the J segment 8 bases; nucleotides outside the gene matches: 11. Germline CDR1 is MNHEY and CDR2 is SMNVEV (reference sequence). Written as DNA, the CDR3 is TGTGCCAGCAGTTTTGTTCTTAGCGGGGGTTACGATGAGCAGTTCTTC. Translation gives CASSFVLSGGYDEQFF.

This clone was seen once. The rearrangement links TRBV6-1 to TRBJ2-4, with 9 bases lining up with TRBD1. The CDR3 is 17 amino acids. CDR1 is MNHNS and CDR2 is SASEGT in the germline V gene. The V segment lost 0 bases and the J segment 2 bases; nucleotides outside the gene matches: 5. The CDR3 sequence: CASSEARTGESKNIQYF. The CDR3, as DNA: TGTGCCAGCAGTGAAGCTAGGACAGGGGAGTCCAAAAACATTCAGTACTTC.

The CDR3 sequence is CAWSLGRPNYGYTF. CDR3 DNA sequence: TGTGCCTGGAGCTTGGGCAGACCTAACTATGGCTACACCTTC. V gene TRBV30 combines with J gene TRBJ1-2; unclear D gene. The CDR3 is made up of 14 amino acids. The ends were cut back, 3 bases at V and 0 bases at J, with 11 bases in the middle. From germline, CDR1 is GTSNPN and CDR2 SVGIG (reference sequence).

The CDR3 region is CASSVAGGGGGPQHF. In DNA, the CDR3 is TGTGCCAGCAGTGTGGCAGGGGGCGGGGGGGGGCCGCAGCATTTT. This chain uses TRBV6-5 with TRBJ1-5; 8 bases match TRBD1. Germline CDR1 reads MNHEY; CDR2 reads SVGAGI. The CDR3 has 15 residues. The ends lost 5 bases at V and 13 bases at J; junction bases unmatched: 16.

The CDR3: CASKIQGAITGELFF. The DNA for the CDR3 is TGTGCCAGCAAAATACAGGGGGCGATAACCGGGGAGCTGTTTTTT. V and J are TRBV6-6 and TRBJ2-2; 9 bases match TRBD1. Trimming at V came to 7 bases and at J to 5 bases, leaving 8 bases not matched to a gene. The germline CDR1 and CDR2 sequences are MNHNY and SVGAGI (reference sequence). The CDR3 is 15 residues long.

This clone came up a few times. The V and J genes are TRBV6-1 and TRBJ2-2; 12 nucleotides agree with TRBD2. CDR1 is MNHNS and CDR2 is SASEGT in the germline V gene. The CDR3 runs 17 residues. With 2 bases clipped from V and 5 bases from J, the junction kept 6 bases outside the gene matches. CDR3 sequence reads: CASSELAGGPWTGELFF. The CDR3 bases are TGTGCCAGCAGTGAACTAGCGGGGGGGCCATGGACCGGGGAGCTGTTTTTT.

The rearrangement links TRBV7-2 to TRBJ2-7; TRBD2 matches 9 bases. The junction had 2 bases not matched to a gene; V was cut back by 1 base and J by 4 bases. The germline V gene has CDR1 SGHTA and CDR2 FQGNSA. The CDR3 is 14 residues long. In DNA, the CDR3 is TGTGCCAGCAGCTTAGGCGGGGGGGCTTACGAGCAGTACTTC. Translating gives CASSLGGGAYEQYF.

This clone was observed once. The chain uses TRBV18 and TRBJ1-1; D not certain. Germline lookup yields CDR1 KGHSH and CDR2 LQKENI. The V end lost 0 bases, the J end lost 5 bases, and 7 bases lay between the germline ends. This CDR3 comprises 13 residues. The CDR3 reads CASSPPGGTEAFF. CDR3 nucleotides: TGTGCCAGCTCACCACCGGGAGGGACTGAAGCTTTCTTT.

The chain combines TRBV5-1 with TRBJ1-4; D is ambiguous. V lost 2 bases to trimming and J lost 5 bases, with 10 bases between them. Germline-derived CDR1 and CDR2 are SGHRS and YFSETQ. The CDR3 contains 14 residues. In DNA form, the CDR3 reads TGCGCCAGCAGCTTCCATAAAGCGAATGAAAAACTGTTTTTT. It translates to CASSFHKANEKLFF.

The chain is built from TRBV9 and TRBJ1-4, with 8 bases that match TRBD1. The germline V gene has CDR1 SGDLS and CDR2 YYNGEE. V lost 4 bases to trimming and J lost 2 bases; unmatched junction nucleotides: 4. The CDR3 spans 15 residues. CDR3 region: CASSPRDRTNEKLFF. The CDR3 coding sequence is TGTGCCAGCAGCCCTCGGGACAGGACTAATGAAAAACTGTTTTTT.

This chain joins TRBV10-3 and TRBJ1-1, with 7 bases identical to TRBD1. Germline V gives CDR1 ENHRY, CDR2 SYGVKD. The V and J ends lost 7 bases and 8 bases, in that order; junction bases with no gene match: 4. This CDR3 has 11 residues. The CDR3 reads CAIKEDREAFF. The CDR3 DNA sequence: TGTGCCATCAAGGAGGACAGGGAAGCTTTCTTT.

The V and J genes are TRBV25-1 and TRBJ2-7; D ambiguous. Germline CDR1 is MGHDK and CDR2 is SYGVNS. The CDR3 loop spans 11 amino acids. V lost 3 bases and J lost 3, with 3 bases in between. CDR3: CASSDSYEQYF. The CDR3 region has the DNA TGTGCCAGCAGTGACAGCTACGAGCAGTACTTC.

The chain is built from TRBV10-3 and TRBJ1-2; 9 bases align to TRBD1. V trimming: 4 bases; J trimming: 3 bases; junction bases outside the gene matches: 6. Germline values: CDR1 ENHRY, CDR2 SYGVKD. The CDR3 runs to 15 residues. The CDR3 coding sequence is TGTGCCATCAGTGTGGGACAGGGAATGCACTATGGCTACACCTTC. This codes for CAISVGQGMHYGYTF.

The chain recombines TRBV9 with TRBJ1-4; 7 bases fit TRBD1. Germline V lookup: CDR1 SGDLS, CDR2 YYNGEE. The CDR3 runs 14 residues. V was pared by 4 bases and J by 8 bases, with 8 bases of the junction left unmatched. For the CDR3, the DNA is TGTGCCAGCAGCCTTGGACAGGCAGGGGAAAAACTGTTTTTT. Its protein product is CASSLGQAGEKLFF.

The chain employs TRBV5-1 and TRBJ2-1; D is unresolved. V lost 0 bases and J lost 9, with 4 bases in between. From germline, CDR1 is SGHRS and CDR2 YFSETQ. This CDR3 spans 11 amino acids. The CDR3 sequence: CASSLAREQFF. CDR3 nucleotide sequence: TGCGCCAGCAGCTTGGCTCGTGAGCAGTTCTTC.

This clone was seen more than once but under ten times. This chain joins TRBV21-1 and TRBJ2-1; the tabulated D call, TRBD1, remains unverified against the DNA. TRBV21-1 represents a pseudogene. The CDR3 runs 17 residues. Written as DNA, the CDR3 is TGTGCCAGCAGCAAAGAGGAGGGGACAGCCCCCTACAATGAGCAGTTCTTC. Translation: CASSKEEGTAPYNEQFF.